These T cell receptor beta chains were read from a single sample in a study of cytomegalovirus exposure and HLA in healthy donors. Clones were read by immunoSEQ multiplex PCR, and TCRdb kept only the in-frame ones, dropping some. The sample holds roughly 120,000 clones; roughly nine tenths are singletons and the top ten take around 1.8%. The sequenced sample consisted of PBMCs. Receptor source: a young woman in good health and CMV-seronegative. Both conserved end residues are part of each CDR3. A D gene is named only where the DNA matches it firmly.

V | D | CDR3
TRBV6-1 | NA | CASSLRPGLGETQYF
TRBV2 | NA | CASSEGRGGKSQPQHF
TRBV19 | TRBD1 | CASSIGLAGQGFYEQYF
TRBV5-1 | TRBD1 | CASSSGTGGVGYTEAFF
TRBV5-1 | TRBD1 | CASSFETGKSGGYTF
TRBV7-9 | NA | CASSSNRENTGELFF
TRBV27 | NA | CASSLGAGDYGYTF
TRBV5-1 | TRBD2 | CASRLTSLKETQYF
TRBV29-1 | NA | CSVEGAGGELFF
TRBV30 | TRBD2 | CAWTPGLAETQYF
TRBV27 | NA | CASSLTGVNSPLHF
TRBV21-1 | NA | CASSRSVGSTPNEQFF
TRBV7-7 | NA | CASSLTGPTGELFF
TRBV7-7 | NA | CASSFDRSYEQYF
TRBV30 | TRBD2 | CAWTMGSGRAWEQYF
TRBV7-9 | NA | CASSPSLDRREAFF
TRBV28 | NA | CASSFSVSSNQPQHF
TRBV27 | NA | CASSFWTDKNTEAFF
TRBV2 | NA | CASSELARPSYGYTF
TRBV5-6 | NA | CASSLGWQGQGYTF
TRBV28 | NA | CASSSSHYEQYF
TRBV7-2 | NA | CASSSSDSYHQPQHF
TRBV7-3 | NA | CASSHRTRPNTGELFF
TRBV7-9 | NA | CASSLLSGYTF
TRBV29-1 | TRBD1 | CSARGPDRGTHEQYF
TRBV11-2 | TRBD1 | CASSTYYRGGYTF
TRBV10-1 | NA | CASSDGRDEQFF
TRBV11-3 | NA | CASSFQGTDTQYF
TRBV9 | TRBD1 | CASSDRDRGSGNTIYF
TRBV6-6 | NA | CASSYRGQQVNEKLFF
TRBV6-4 | TRBD2 | CASSDNGGSGETQYF
TRBV11-1 | TRBD1 | CASSSQGQGSNGQFF
TRBV4-1 | TRBD2 | CASSQSTSGGTDTQYF
TRBV15 | NA | CATSGYEGSVGETQYF
TRBV9 | TRBD2 | CASSVGGAGTDTQYF
TRBV6-1 | TRBD1 | CAGGQGALKAEQYF
TRBV9 | TRBD1 | CASSVDGTGEVEGYTF
TRBV5-4 | TRBD1 | CASRRDRGAHEQYF
TRBV6-1 | TRBD1 | CASSEALGTGGYEQYF
TRBV30 | TRBD1 | CAWTDQGDINEKLFF
TRBV5-1 | NA | CASSLVGAPPGELFF
TRBV28 | NA | CASSLTLQGTEAFF
TRBV13 | TRBD2 | CASSLSERDSYEQYF
TRBV20-1 | NA | CSALTSWPQHF
TRBV10-3 | NA | CAISDPADTNEQFF
TRBV27 | NA | CASSPNWGTRDTEAFF
TRBV28 | NA | CASSSPTTGSSNQPQHF
TRBV6-5 | NA | CASSYSKGAGYTF
TRBV15 | TRBD1 | CATSREQGSEVNEQFF
TRBV28 | NA | CASQIFNYGYTF
TRBV4-1 | NA | CASRGPGGRLQNTEAFF
TRBV4-3 | NA | CASSQGRTGFSYEQYF
TRBV4-2 | NA | CASSQHGTNTFPYEQYF
TRBV6-6 | TRBD1 | CASSGTGNEQYF
TRBV7-9 | NA | CASSGPGETQYF
TRBV25-1 | TRBD1 | CASSERGGNTEAFF
TRBV5-1 | NA | CASSHQQGEGNTEAFF
TRBV2 | NA | CASQEQGLSNEQFF